This entry lists 10 T cell receptor beta chains sequenced from one sample in a study of identical twins. In TCRdb, the 5' RACE reads were re-called with MiXCR into one record per CDR3 protein. This table holds about 530,000 distinct CDR3 sequences, approximately 20% found once. The same data also went into a second study, on yellow fever vaccine responses in identical twins.

The specimen sequenced was CD4+ T cells sorted from blood. These receptors came from a young woman in good health.

This clonotype was seen a few times. V is TRBV7-9 and J is TRBJ2-2; TRBD2 might be the D (6 bases). V lost 3 bases and J 5 bases, leaving 13 bases between the germline ends. From germline, CDR1 is SEHNR and CDR2 FQNEAQ (reference sequence). This CDR3 comprises 15 residues. For the CDR3, the DNA is TGTGCCAGCAGCTTGGGGGGAGTACAAACCGGGGAGCTGTTTTTT. It translates to CASSLGGVQTGELFF.

A few counts support this clonotype. The gene calls are TRBV7-6 and TRBJ2-5, with D unclear. In germline, CDR1 is SGHVS, CDR2 FNYEAQ. The CDR3 covers 15 residues. Deletions cut 1 base from V and 1 base from J, with 10 bases between. CDR3 residues: CASSLVRPGQETQYF. The CDR3 DNA sequence: TGTGCCAGCAGCTTAGTCCGCCCGGGCCAAGAGACCCAGTACTTC.

This clonotype was recorded a few times. J is TRBJ1-2 and V is TRBV25-1; D is unclear. The germline gives CDR1 MGHDK, CDR2 SYGVNS. The V and J ends lost 0 bases and 8 bases respectively, with 7 bases between them. This CDR3 region has 12 residues. The CDR3 region is CASSEYPVGYTF. The CDR3 nucleotides are TGTGCCAGCAGTGAATATCCTGTAGGCTACACCTTC.

This clonotype was seen ten or more times. This rearrangement joins TRBV12-3 or TRBV12-4 to TRBJ2-7, with 15 bases fitting TRBD2. This CDR3 spans 16 amino acids. V trimming: 6 bases; J trimming: 3 bases; junction bases outside the gene matches: 6. The CDR3 nucleotides read TGTGCCAGCAGCCGGGGACTAGCGGGAGGTATCTACGAGCAGTACTTC. Translated: CASSRGLAGGIYEQYF.

A few counts support this clonotype. V usage is TRBV5-1 and J usage is TRBJ2-7; 8 bases match TRBD1. CDR3 length: 16 residues. Germline values: CDR1 SGHRS, CDR2 YFSETQ. The trim removed 4 bases at V and 3 bases at J, leaving 12 bases unmatched. Here the CDR3 DNA reads TGCGCCAGCAGCCTGGGCGGTGGACAGGGACTCTACGAGCAGTACTTC. It encodes CASSLGGGQGLYEQYF. Filled out from reference TRBV5-1 and TRBJ2-7, the complete variable domain reads KAGVTQTPRYLIKTRGQQVTLSCSPISGHRSVSWYQQTPGQGLQFLFEYFSETQRNKGNFPGRFSGRQFSNSRSEMNVSTLELGDSALYLCASSLGGGQGLYEQYFGPGTRLTVT.

V is TRBV5-1 and J is TRBJ1-2; D may be TRBD1 (5 bases). This CDR3 contains 14 residues. V was trimmed by 4 bases and J by 2 bases, leaving 12 bases between them. Per germline, CDR1 SGHRS and CDR2 YFSETQ. The CDR3 reads CASSPSGGNYGYTF. In nucleotides, the CDR3 is TGCGCCAGCAGCCCTTCGGGGGGGAACTATGGCTACACCTTC.

The V and J genes are TRBV24-1 and TRBJ2-1; D call uncertain. With 6 bases removed from V and 0 bases from J, the gap between germline ends came to 11 bases. Germline assignment: CDR1 KGHDR and CDR2 SFDVKD. The length of the CDR3 is 15 residues. As DNA, the CDR3 is TGTGCCACCAGTCAGCCCTCAAGCTCCTACAATGAGCAGTTCTTC. Protein: CATSQPSSSYNEQFF.

A few counts support this clonotype. The chain recombines TRBV6-1 with TRBJ1-1, with D tentatively TRBD1 (6 bases). In germline, CDR1 is MNHNS, CDR2 SASEGT. Trimming took off 5 bases at V and 1 base at J, with 14 bases between the two ends. The CDR3 runs to 15 residues. DNA of the CDR3: TGTGCCAGCAGTACGCAGGACAGTGGGAACACTGAAGCTTTCTTT. As protein: CASSTQDSGNTEAFF.

The chain joins TRBV28 to TRBJ2-1; perhaps TRBD2 as D (6 bases). This CDR3 comprises 14 residues. Germline loops: CDR1 MDHEN, CDR2 SYDVKM. The V end lost 6 bases, the J end lost 4 bases, and 13 bases lay between the germline ends. The CDR3 nucleotides are TGTGCCAGCAGAAAGAGACTAGATTACAATGAGCAGTTCTTC. This sequence encodes CASRKRLDYNEQFF.

This chain links TRBV29-1 with TRBJ1-2; 7 bases match TRBD1. V gave up 7 bases and J gave up 6 bases; unmatched junction bases: 11. This CDR3 region has 13 residues. Germline loops: CDR1 SQVTM, CDR2 ANQGSEA. The CDR3 DNA reads TGCAGCGGATACAGGGGCTTATCGGATGGCTACACCTTC. As protein: CSGYRGLSDGYTF.